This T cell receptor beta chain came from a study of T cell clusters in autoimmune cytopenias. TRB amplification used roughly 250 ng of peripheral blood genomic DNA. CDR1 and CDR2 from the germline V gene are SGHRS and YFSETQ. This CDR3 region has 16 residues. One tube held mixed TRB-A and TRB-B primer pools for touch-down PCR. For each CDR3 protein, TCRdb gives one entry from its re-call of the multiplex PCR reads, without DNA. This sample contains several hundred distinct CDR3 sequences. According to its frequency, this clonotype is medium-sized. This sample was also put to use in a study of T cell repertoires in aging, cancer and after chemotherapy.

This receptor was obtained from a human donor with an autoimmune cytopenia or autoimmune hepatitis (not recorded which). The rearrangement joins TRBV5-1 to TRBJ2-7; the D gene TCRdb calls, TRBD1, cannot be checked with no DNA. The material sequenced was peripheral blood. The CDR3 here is CASSPGPGQGRYEQYF.